This T cell receptor (beta chain) was identified during a study of T cells in women clearing cervical HPV infection. Findings and limits, study-wide: Repertoire richness, not evenness, was significantly elevated in CIN3+ cases versus controls.

CDR1 is DFQATT and CDR2 is SNEGSKA in the germline V gene (reference sequence). The CDR3 contains 16 residues. Details on this clone: Antigen unknown. The read is 3 residues too short to cover the CDR3 end, so that end is filled in from the germline J gene.

TCR beta CDR3 amplified by multiplex PCR from roughly 1,100 ng genomic DNA. Clones were read by immunoSEQ multiplex PCR, and TCRdb kept only the in-frame ones, dropping some. This listing includes about 19,000 clones. The chain employs TRBV20-1 and TRBJ2-4; TRBD1 aligns across 9 bases. The sample taken for sequencing was blood buffy coat. The source is a woman between 18 and 75 years old with a cervical HPV16 infection that either progressed to CIN3+ or cleared (not recorded which). This chain's CDR3 is CSAVAPDRGRGAGQYF. CDR3 DNA, as far as it was read: TGCAGTGCCGTAGCTCCGGACAGGGGAAGGGGTGCTGGT.